Below, one T cell receptor beta chain is given with its context. Its antigen remains undetermined. No base-level quality is on record; no much larger clone is a single base apart. Other DNA sequences in the same sample also yield this CDR3. TCRbeta CDR3 regions were amplified from genomic DNA using the immunoSEQ Assay, a bias-controlled multiplex PCR. For the original study's pipeline: Nucleated cell counts per sample were estimated from amplification of reference gene primers within the assay. To quantify the absolute abundance of each unique TCRbeta CDR3 rearrangement, sequence reads were collapsed and filtered. For each sample, productive Simpson clonality was calculated as the square root of Simpson's diversity index across productive rearrangements. Drawn from immuneACCESS, this table holds only the in-frame rearrangements with V and J called that TCRdb kept. Clones are partly lost; checked studies trace under half to an unresolved V gene and leave the rest unexplained. The DNA gave D and trimming, while V, J and clone size come from that table. In all, the sample holds roughly 70,000 clones, and 75% to 90% of those were seen once. The top ten constitute about 6.5% of the sample.

One collaborating source in Seattle enrolled patients while the patients were actively infected and followed the patients over time throughout the course of disease. Collaborating institutions collected whole blood in K2EDTA tubes following their own protocols. For TCRbeta analysis, collaborators shipped samples in one of three forms: frozen whole blood, isolated PBMCs, or DNA extracted from either of those sample types. This specimen comes from a study of blood T cell repertoires in COVID-19 (dated by TCRdb to the early 2020s). Study-wide context: Collaborator samples came from the United States, Italy and Spain and covered acute and convalescent phases of COVID-19. Where HLA class I and class II types were available, the types were taken from metadata supplied by the sample provider, not from assay-based typing. Samples came from the ongoing ImmuneRACE study (first 160 participants) plus 1,254 subjects from 6 global collaborators. The material from the prospective study consisted of cDNA or gDNA derived from T cells, B-cell-depleted T cells, or PBMCs. A de-identified subject ID, COVID-19 status, age in years and sex were almost always included in the sample metadata. The dataset comprised deeply sampled blood TCRbeta repertoires from subjects exposed to, actively infected with, or recovered from COVID-19. A freely available public database, intended as a resource for researchers studying the immune response to SARS-CoV-2, is where the repertoires were released.

The CDR3 contains 14 residues, cysteine and phenylalanine counted. Only the CDR3 portion is preserved as DNA: 42 bases, with reading frame beginning at the first base. According to the germline V gene, CDR1 reads SGDLS and CDR2 reads YYNGEE. Relative to germline, V is 0 bases shorter and J is 3 bases shorter, with 6 bases between their ends. The study at large found these results: Clinical and demographic metadata were provided uncurated, with the amount varying by source and participant.

The sequenced sample was peripheral blood. The chain is made from TRBV9 and TRBJ1-4; the D gene cannot be resolved reliably. This clonotype originated in a man older than 75 with COVID-19, enrolled during active disease. The DNA is as follows: TGTGCCAGCAGCGTAGGGTCGGCTAATGAAAAACTGTTTTTT. This gives the protein CASSVGSANEKLFF.